The 28 T cell receptor beta chains given below trace back to one sample, sequenced in a study of blood T cells in healthy people across ages. Primers used in a second PCR of roughly 6 to 11 cycles were a sample-barcoded 5' primer and a J-beta primer mix. Each CDR3 protein gets one entry after TCRdb re-called the 5' RACE reads with MiXCR. The repertoire holds roughly 1 million distinct CDR3 sequences, with 20% to 25% as singletons. These data were likewise used in another study, on T cells of mothers and their children.

The sequenced sample consisted of blood. These receptors came from a girl aged 2-9 years in good health.

This chain connects TRBV29-1 to TRBJ1-4; D is unclear. Deletions cut 4 bases from V and 3 bases from J, with 9 bases between. CDR3 length: 13 amino acids. The germline gives CDR1 SQVTM, CDR2 ANQGSEA. CDR3: CSVAGRANEKLFF. The CDR3 nucleotides read TGCAGCGTTGCGGGAAGGGCTAATGAAAAACTGTTTTTT.

The chain uses TRBV4-1 and TRBJ1-2, with D unresolved. CDR1 MGHRA and CDR2 YSYEKL come from the germline V gene. The CDR3 sequence is 15 residues long. With 5 bases removed from V and 2 bases from J, the gap between germline ends came to 15 bases. In DNA form, the CDR3 reads TGCGCCAGCAGCTCCATCGGCCCTACAAACTATGGCTACACCTTC. Amino acid sequence: CASSSIGPTNYGYTF.

The chain combines TRBV7-2 with TRBJ2-5, with D perhaps TRBD2 (7 bases). The tail of the sequence fits TRBJ2-7 better, so the J call may be wrong. CDR1 is SGHTA, CDR2 FQGNSA, per germline. The CDR3 totals 14 residues. The CDR3 bases are TGTGCCAGCAGTTCCTGGGGGGGCCAGGACGAGCAGTACTTC. It codes for CASSSWGGQDEQYF.

The gene calls are TRBV12-3 or TRBV12-4 and TRBJ2-5, with 7 bases aligning to TRBD2. The CDR3 contains 13 residues. J lost 11 bases, V lost 6 bases, and 12 bases had no gene match. The CDR3 sequence is CASRGEAGEPQYF. The CDR3 DNA sequence: TGTGCCAGCAGGGGGGAGGCGGGGGAGCCGCAGTACTTC.

This clonotype was detected only a few times. This chain connects TRBV3-1 to TRBJ1-6, with 9 bases fitting TRBD1. Germline CDR1 is LGHDT and CDR2 is YNNKEL (reference sequence). The ends lost 6 bases at V and 7 bases at J; junction bases unmatched: 10. The CDR3 consists of 16 residues. The CDR3: CASRLTGGAGNSPLHF. The CDR3 nucleotides read TGTGCCAGCAGACTAACAGGGGGCGCAGGGAATTCACCCCTCCACTTT.

The sample holds a few counts of this clonotype. The CDR3 reads CASSAPDTLQETQYF. CDR3 DNA: TGTGCCAGCAGCGCCCCCGACACGCTACAAGAGACCCAGTACTTC. The genes are TRBV9 and TRBJ2-5; D remains unclear. Trimming removed 3 bases from V and 2 bases from J, with 14 bases in between. Per the germline V gene, CDR1 is SGDLS and CDR2 is YYNGEE. The length of the CDR3 is 15 residues.

The chain joins TRBV6-5 to TRBJ2-5; TRBD2 matches at 15 bases. The DNA end is a closer match to TRBJ2-1, so the J assignment may be wrong. The CDR3 totals 14 residues. CDR1 is MNHEY and CDR2 is SVGAGI in the germline V gene. In nucleotides, the CDR3 is TGTGCCAGCAGTTGGACTAGCGGGAGGGAGGAGCAGTTCTTC. It translates to CASSWTSGREEQFF.

The chain has TRBV7-8 and TRBJ2-5; D gene unclear. V gave up 2 bases and J gave up 5 bases, with 18 bases separating them. The germline V gene encodes CDR1 SGHVS and CDR2 FQNEAQ. There are 16 residues in the CDR3. In DNA form, the CDR3 reads TGTGCCAGCAGCTTAAGGCCCCCCCATGGAGCCGAGACCCAGTACTTC. Its protein product is CASSLRPPHGAETQYF.

The sample holds a few counts of this clonotype. V is TRBV7-2 and J is TRBJ2-1, with a weak D call TRBD2 (6 bases). The CDR3 consists of 14 residues. Trimming pared 4 bases from V and 6 bases from J, leaving 13 bases between. Germline CDR1 SGHTA, CDR2 FQGNSA. Here the CDR3 DNA reads TGTGCCAGCAGCTCTTCCGGGACTGGCAATGAGCAGTTCTTC. It translates to CASSSSGTGNEQFF.

This clonotype was detected a few times. V usage is TRBV20-1 and J usage is TRBJ2-7; D gene uncertain. With 5 bases removed from V and 2 bases from J, the gap between germline ends came to 10 bases. The CDR3 loop spans 12 amino acids. Germline V lookup: CDR1 DFQATT, CDR2 SNEGSKA (reference sequence). The CDR3 loop is CSASRYTYEQYF. The DNA for the CDR3 is TGCAGTGCTTCCCGGTATACCTACGAGCAGTACTTC.

In this sample, this clonotype turned up a few times. The chain joins TRBV12-3 or TRBV12-4 to TRBJ2-7, with D hard to call. With 6 bases removed from V and 7 bases from J, the gap between germline ends came to 13 bases. The CDR3 runs 12 residues. CDR3 nucleotide sequence: TGTGCCAGCAGCTGGGCAGATCGGGAGCAGTACTTC. Its translation: CASSWADREQYF.

This clonotype was observed a few times. This clone may be a read error of a much larger clone one base away. The chain is built from TRBV20-1 and TRBJ2-7, with D maybe TRBD2 (7 bases). CDR1 is DFQATT and CDR2 is SNEGSKA in the germline V gene (reference sequence). The CDR3 spans 13 residues. Trimming stripped 3 bases from V and 5 bases from J, with 14 bases between. The CDR3 DNA sequence: TGCAGTGCTAGTAGGGGGGGCCCTAACGAGCAGTACTTC. Translation: CSASRGGPNEQYF.

The rearrangement uses TRBV28 and TRBJ2-5; the D gene is possibly TRBD1 (5 bases). The CDR3 loop spans 14 amino acids. Trimming took off 4 bases at V and 5 bases at J, with 14 bases between the two ends. Germline loops: CDR1 MDHEN, CDR2 SYDVKM. This CDR3 reads CASSSLSTVETQYF. Here the CDR3 DNA reads TGTGCCAGCAGTTCTCTCTCGACAGTGGAGACCCAGTACTTC.

This clonotype was counted between two and nine times. The J gene is TRBJ1-4, the V gene TRBV13; D perhaps matches TRBD1 (5 bases). Germline-derived CDR1 and CDR2 are PRHDT and FYEKMQ (reference sequence). This CDR3 has 16 amino acids. V was shortened by 6 bases and J by 3 bases, with 17 bases between the two germline ends. The CDR3 loop is CASRIGLGAANEKLFF. The DNA of the CDR3 is TGTGCCAGCAGGATCGGACTAGGGGCCGCTAATGAAAAACTGTTTTTT.

This clonotype showed up just a few times. The chain links TRBV2 to TRBJ1-4; unclear D gene. V was cut by 6 bases and J by 0 bases, with 17 bases left in between. CDR3 length equals 17 residues. The germline V gene has CDR1 SNHLY and CDR2 FYNNEI. The CDR3 DNA reads TGTGCCAGCAGCCGCCATTGGATGCCTGCAACTAATGAAAAACTGTTTTTT. Protein product: CASSRHWMPATNEKLFF.

The rearrangement links TRBV2 to TRBJ1-6, with 10 bases fitting TRBD1. Trimming at V came to 5 bases and at J to 8 bases, leaving 3 bases not matched to a gene. The CDR3 extends over 14 amino acids. CDR1 is SNHLY, CDR2 FYNNEI, per germline. CDR3 loop: CASSWDRGDSPLHF. The CDR3 DNA reads TGTGCCAGCAGTTGGGACAGGGGTGATTCACCCCTCCACTTT.

The V call is TRBV7-2, the J call TRBJ2-3, with unresolved D. CDR1 and CDR2 from the germline V gene are SGHTA and FQGNSA. The V end was cut by 5 bases, the J end by 1 base, with 10 bases between. The length of the CDR3 is 14 residues. For the CDR3, the DNA is TGTGCCAGCAGCCATGGCCCGGGCACAGATACGCAGTATTTT. Its protein product is CASSHGPGTDTQYF. The full variable domain, with the rest looked up from reference TRBV7-2 and TRBJ2-3, is GAGVSQSPSNKVTEKGKDVELRCDPISGHTALYWYRQSLGQGLEFLIYFQGNSAPDKSGLPSDRFSAERTGGSVSTLTIQRTQQEDSAVYLCASSHGPGTDTQYFGPGTRLTVL.

This chain joins TRBV7-2 and TRBJ1-2; D might be TRBD1 (5 bases). The germline V gene encodes CDR1 SGHTA and CDR2 FQGNSA. The ends were cut back, 5 bases at V and 5 bases at J, with 30 bases in the middle. CDR3 length equals 19 residues. CDR3 sequence (DNA): TGTGCCAGCAGCCCAAGAGTGGGGACGTCTTTCCTCTTTGAGTATGGCTACACCTTC. Its protein is CASSPRVGTSFLFEYGYTF.

This clonotype was detected only a few times. The V and J genes are TRBV7-9 and TRBJ2-2; D is unclear. Trimming cost V 3 bases and J 1 base, with 3 bases left between them. The length of the CDR3 is 13 residues. CDR1 is SEHNR, CDR2 FQNEAQ, per germline (reference sequence). The CDR3 loop is CASSFMNTGELFF. Here the CDR3 DNA reads TGTGCCAGCAGCTTTATGAACACCGGGGAGCTGTTTTTT.

This sequence joins TRBV5-1 and TRBJ1-2; TRBD1 matches 7 bases. Trimming at V came to 1 base and at J to 4 bases, leaving 7 bases not matched to a gene. Germline CDR1 reads SGHRS; CDR2 reads YFSETQ. The CDR3 extends over 15 amino acids. CDR3: CASSLLGQVSYGYTF. The DNA for the CDR3 is TGCGCCAGCAGCTTGCTCGGACAGGTCTCCTATGGCTACACCTTC.

The V and J genes are TRBV20-1 and TRBJ2-3, with a possible D match to TRBD2 (5 bases). Germline lookup yields CDR1 DFQATT and CDR2 SNEGSKA (reference sequence). V was pared by 5 bases and J by 4 bases, with 16 bases between. The CDR3 has 14 amino acids. The CDR3 reads CSAGTMGEADTQYF. The CDR3 region has the DNA TGCAGTGCTGGAACTATGGGAGAGGCAGATACGCAGTATTTT.

The chain recombines TRBV5-1 with TRBJ1-1; D is unresolved. V lost 4 bases and J lost 0, with 13 bases in between. The CDR3 runs to 15 residues. Germline-derived CDR1 and CDR2 are SGHRS and YFSETQ. The CDR3 region is CASSPEVRLNTEAFF. CDR3 coding DNA: TGCGCCAGCAGCCCGGAAGTGCGGCTGAACACTGAAGCTTTCTTT.

This clonotype turned up a few times. The V and J genes are TRBV3-1 and TRBJ2-5; unclear D gene. Germline lookup yields CDR1 LGHDT and CDR2 YNNKEL (reference sequence). This CDR3 has 17 residues. Trimming shortened V by 0 bases and J by 0 bases, and 14 bases separated the two germline ends. CDR3 sequence reads: CASSQDLENLYQETQYF. CDR3 in DNA: TGTGCCAGCAGCCAAGACCTCGAAAACTTGTACCAAGAGACCCAGTACTTC.

This chain connects TRBV6-5 to TRBJ1-1; possible D gene TRBD1, 5 bases. V dropped 2 bases and J dropped 1 base, with 8 bases sitting between them. CDR3 length: 14 amino acids. Germline CDR1 and CDR2: MNHEY and SVGAGI. Here the CDR3 DNA reads TGTGCCAGCAGTTACAATGGACAGAACACTGAAGCTTTCTTT. It yields the protein CASSYNGQNTEAFF.

In DNA form, the CDR3 reads TGCAGTGCATCCGACAGGGCCGGGGATGAGCAGTTCTTC. Translation gives CSASDRAGDEQFF. The gene calls are TRBV20-1 and TRBJ2-1, with 7 bases identical to TRBD1. Germline CDR1 reads DFQATT; CDR2 reads SNEGSKA (reference sequence). The V and J ends lost 6 bases and 8 bases, in that order; junction bases with no gene match: 10. The CDR3 is 13 amino acids.

This clonotype was picked up a small number of times. V usage is TRBV7-9 and J usage is TRBJ2-1; 8 bases fit TRBD2. With V trimmed by 6 bases and J by 8 bases, 6 bases remained unmatched. The CDR3 runs to 13 residues. Germline CDR1 reads SEHNR; CDR2 reads FQNEAQ (reference sequence). For the CDR3, the DNA is TGTGCCAGCAGACCCGGACTAGCTCATGAGCAGTTCTTC. It translates to CASRPGLAHEQFF. Full variable domain (rest looked up from reference TRBV7-9 and TRBJ2-1): DTGVSQNPRHKITKRGQNVTFRCDPISEHNRLYWYRQTLGQGPEFLTYFQNEAQLEKSRLLSDRFSAERPKGSFSTLEIQRTEQGDSAMYLCASRPGLAHEQFFGPGTRLTVL.

This chain links TRBV29-1 with TRBJ2-1; 8 positions agree with TRBD2. V lost 7 bases and J lost 7; bases outside the gene matches: 6. The CDR3 spans 12 residues. Germline values: CDR1 SQVTM, CDR2 ANQGSEA. CDR3 in amino acids: CSAEGLGNEQFF. The CDR3, as DNA: TGCAGCGCTGAGGGACTAGGTAATGAGCAGTTCTTC.

V is TRBV4-3 and J is TRBJ2-5; a weak D match, TRBD2 (6 bases). Near its end, the DNA agrees better with TRBJ2-1, so the J call may be wrong. This CDR3 contains 16 residues. Per the germline V gene, CDR1 is LGHNA and CDR2 is YSLEER. The CDR3 DNA reads TGCGCCAGCAGCCAAGAGTCAGGCAGAGGAGGGAATGAGCAGTTCTTC. It is translated as CASSQESGRGGNEQFF.